This T cell receptor (beta chain) was identified during a study of early T cells in non-severe SARS-CoV-2 infection. Overall study: Sequenced material consisted of bulk RNA (from unsorted whole blood), and chains were unpaired.

On this clonotype: Its antigen is as yet unknown.

Attached unique molecular identifiers marked individual cDNA molecules. From the 5' RACE reads, TCRdb called clonotypes with MiXCR, one entry per CDR3 protein. In the table there are roughly 110,000 distinct CDR3 sequences, 11% of which are singletons. General study points: CD4 and private specificities were missed by VDJdb matching, which favored anti-spike CD8 responses.

Trimming shortened V by 1 base and J by 2 bases, and 14 bases separated the two germline ends. This CDR3 is built from 16 residues. CDR1 is SGHVS, CDR2 FQNEAQ, per germline. The receptor was isolated from an adult who was a healthcare worker with PCR-confirmed SARS-CoV-2 infection or an uninfected control (not recorded which). The V call is TRBV7-8, the J call TRBJ2-5; D remains unclear. The material sequenced was whole blood. This CDR3 is CASSLGRYETQETQYF. Here the CDR3 DNA reads TGTGCCAGCAGCTTAGGACGCTACGAGACACAAGAGACCCAGTACTTC. Combining the CDR3 with reference TRBV7-8 and TRBJ2-5 gives the whole variable domain GAGVSQSPRYKVAKRGQDVALRCDPISGHVSLFWYQQALGQGPEFLTYFQNEAQLDKSGLPSDRFFAERPEGSVSTLKIQRTQQEDSAVYLCASSLGRYETQETQYFGPGTRLLVL.